This TCR beta chain was identified during a study of blood T cell repertoires in COVID-19. Authors' methods: Nucleated cell number was recorded as an estimate derived from reference gene primer amplification. Generated by immunoSEQ multiplex PCR, the TCRdb table keeps only in-frame clones and is missing some. V, J and clone size are those of that table, while D and trimming were read from the DNA. Of about 50,000 clones in the sample, roughly nine tenths were seen once. The material sequenced was peripheral blood. The receptor's source is a human donor in a cohort sampled during active COVID-19.

The DNA of the CDR3 is TGTGCCAGCAGCTTGGTACATGGGGCCAACGTCCTGACTTTC. This sequence encodes CASSLVHGANVLTF. This rearrangement joins TRBV11-2 to TRBJ2-6; D not certain. The CDR3 consists of 14 residues. The V gene's germline CDR1 is SGHAT and CDR2 FQNNGV. Trimming took off 3 bases at V and 3 bases at J, with 6 bases between the two ends.